One sample yielded the 24 T cell receptor beta chains listed below, sequenced in a study of blood T cell repertoires in COVID-19. Assay: immunoSEQ multiplex PCR; the TCRdb copy retains only in-frame clones and omits some. The sample includes roughly 70,000 clones, 85% to 95% seen only once; the top ten take approximately 4.8%. The sample was peripheral blood. These TCRs come from a woman aged 55-75 years with active COVID-19.

The chain employs TRBV6-1 and TRBJ2-7; TRBD1 matches 7 bases. J gave up 3 bases and V 2 bases, and 4 bases lay outside the gene matches. CDR1 MNHNS and CDR2 SASEGT come from the germline V gene. This CDR3 is 14 amino acids long. The CDR3 is CASSESRGFYEQYF. The CDR3, as DNA: TGTGCCAGCAGTGAATCCAGGGGGTTCTACGAGCAGTACTTC.

This rearrangement joins TRBV4-1 to TRBJ2-3; D possibly corresponds to TRBD1 (6 bases). The CDR3 sequence is 16 residues long. Between the trimmed V and J ends, which lost 5 bases and 0 bases, there was a span of 15 bases. Germline V gene lookup returns CDR1 MGHRA and CDR2 YSYEKL. CDR3 in amino acids: CASSRSTGASTDTQYF. The CDR3 DNA reads as TGCGCCAGCAGCAGATCGACAGGTGCTAGCACAGATACGCAGTATTTT.

CDR3 nucleotides: TGTGCCAGCACCCCGACAGTTAGCAATCAGCCCCAGCATTTT. It is translated as CASTPTVSNQPQHF. The chain recombines TRBV2 with TRBJ1-5, with a weak D call TRBD1 (5 bases). This CDR3 is built from 14 residues. With 7 bases removed from V and 0 bases from J, the gap between germline ends came to 10 bases. Germline V lookup: CDR1 SNHLY, CDR2 FYNNEI.

There are a few counts of this clone. The genes are TRBV6-5 and TRBJ2-5, with 8 bases lining up with TRBD2. Germline CDR1 reads MNHEY; CDR2 reads SVGAGI. V gave up 6 bases and J gave up 5 bases; unmatched junction bases: 8. The CDR3 runs 14 residues. The CDR3 region is CASSRGTRWETQYF. CDR3 in DNA: TGTGCCAGCAGCCGAGGGACTAGATGGGAGACCCAGTACTTC.

The chain joins TRBV6-6 to TRBJ2-1; D uncertain. This CDR3 has 11 residues. Germline values: CDR1 MNHNY, CDR2 SVGAGI (reference sequence). Between the trimmed V and J ends, which lost 6 bases and 4 bases, there was a span of 4 bases. Written as DNA, the CDR3 is TGTGCCAGCAGAGAGTACAATGAGCAGTTCTTC. Protein: CASREYNEQFF.

The gene calls are TRBV28 and TRBJ1-2; D perhaps matches TRBD1 (5 bases). V lost 6 bases, J lost 5 bases, and 16 bases lay in between. This CDR3 has 14 residues. Germline loops: CDR1 MDHEN, CDR2 SYDVKM. DNA for the CDR3: TGTGCCAGCAGCCGACCCGGGACTTCGTATGGCTACACCTTC. Protein sequence: CASSRPGTSYGYTF.

V gene TRBV29-1 combines with J gene TRBJ2-3, with unresolved D. V was trimmed by 0 bases and J by 7 bases, leaving 14 bases between them. This CDR3 contains 14 residues. Germline CDR1 reads SQVTM; CDR2 reads ANQGSEA. For the CDR3, the DNA is TGCAGCGTTGAAGAAAGAGCGTCCTCAAATACGCAGTATTTT. Translating it yields CSVEERASSNTQYF.

J is TRBJ2-1 and V is TRBV28; TRBD1 matches 9 bases. The CDR3 loop spans 15 amino acids. CDR1 and CDR2 (germline): MDHEN, SYDVKM. The V and J ends lost 4 bases and 5 bases, in that order; junction bases with no gene match: 6. The CDR3: CASSSAGTGNNEQFF. CDR3 nucleotide sequence: TGTGCCAGCAGTTCCGCCGGGACAGGGAACAATGAGCAGTTCTTC.

This chain connects TRBV24-1 to TRBJ2-3; 8 bases agree with TRBD1. The CDR3 covers 13 residues. CDR1 KGHDR and CDR2 SFDVKD come from the germline V gene. J was trimmed by 5 bases and V by 5 bases; bases with no gene match: 2. CDR3 sequence (DNA): TGTGCCACCAGTGGGACAGGGAGAGATACGCAGTATTTT. Protein: CATSGTGRDTQYF.

CDR3 coding DNA: TGTGCCAGCAGAGGTGGGGCCAATGAGCAGTTCTTC. Protein product: CASRGGANEQFF. The chain carries TRBV6-6 and TRBJ2-1, with D possibly TRBD1 on 5 matching bases. With 6 bases removed from V and 6 bases from J, the gap between germline ends came to 9 bases. This CDR3 has 12 amino acids. Germline lookup yields CDR1 MNHNY and CDR2 SVGAGI (reference sequence).

V is TRBV3-1 (or the pseudogene TRBV3-2) and J is TRBJ1-1; D perhaps matches TRBD1 (6 bases). The CDR3 length is 13 residues. CDR1 LGHDT and CDR2 YNNKEL come from the germline V gene (reference sequence). The V end lost 9 bases, the J end lost 0 bases, and 11 bases lay between the germline ends. Here the CDR3 reads CASRGQMNTEAFF. In DNA, the CDR3 is TGTGCCAGTCGCGGACAGATGAACACTGAAGCTTTCTTT.

Details on this clone: Other DNA variants within this sample encode the same CDR3. In DNA form, the CDR3 reads TGTGCCAGCAGTCGGACAGGACCCTATGGCTACACCTTC. It is translated as CASSRTGPYGYTF. The V and J genes are TRBV6-5 and TRBJ1-2, with TRBD1 matching 7 bases. This CDR3 contains 13 residues. J lost 4 bases, V lost 5 bases, and 4 bases had no gene match. Germline V gene sequence: CDR1 MNHEY, CDR2 SVGAGI.

V gene TRBV12-3 or TRBV12-4 combines with J gene TRBJ2-1; weak D call: TRBD1 (6 bases). Trimming pared 5 bases from V and 15 bases from J, leaving 17 bases between. The CDR3 runs 12 residues. As DNA, the CDR3 is TGTGCCAGCAGTAGCAGCACAGGGATAGGGTTCTTC. Its translation is CASSSSTGIGFF.

V usage is TRBV30 and J usage is TRBJ1-4; D is ambiguous. CDR3 length: 16 residues. V lost 4 bases and J lost 0, with 15 bases in between. From germline, CDR1 is GTSNPN and CDR2 SVGIG (reference sequence). The CDR3 loop is CAWIGATAATNEKLFF. The CDR3 bases are TGTGCCTGGATAGGTGCGACGGCGGCAACTAATGAAAAACTGTTTTTT.

This chain connects TRBV4-1 to TRBJ1-3; D uncertain. The CDR3 has 17 amino acids. Deletions cut 0 bases from V and 4 bases from J, with 16 bases between. Germline CDR1 MGHRA, CDR2 YSYEKL. CDR3 sequence reads: CASSQDEWSLNGNTIYF. Here the CDR3 DNA reads TGCGCCAGCAGCCAAGATGAGTGGAGCCTCAACGGAAACACCATATATTTT.

This clone has just one count. This chain joins TRBV12-3 or TRBV12-4 and TRBJ2-3, with a tentative D call TRBD1 (6 bases). The ends were cut back, 5 bases at V and 2 bases at J, with 8 bases in the middle. The CDR3 is made up of 13 amino acids. The CDR3 DNA follows: TGTGCCAGCAGTAGGACAGCCACAGATACGCAGTATTTT. Its translation is CASSRTATDTQYF.

The rearrangement links TRBV5-1 to TRBJ2-2, with D perhaps matching TRBD1 (5 bases). Per germline, CDR1 SGHRS and CDR2 YFSETQ. CDR3 length equals 13 residues. Trimming took off 0 bases at V and 6 bases at J, with 6 bases between the two ends. CDR3 sequence reads: CASSLVGPGELFF. The CDR3 coding sequence is TGCGCCAGCAGCTTGGTGGGGCCCGGGGAGCTGTTTTTT.

CDR3 sequence reads: CASSGTSGLLESYYNEQFF. As DNA, the CDR3 is TGCGCCAGCAGTGGGACTAGTGGACTTTTAGAATCGTACTACAATGAGCAGTTCTTC. This chain joins TRBV10-2 and TRBJ2-1; 7 nucleotides line up with TRBD2. The CDR3 is 19 amino acids. Germline V lookup: CDR1 WSHSY, CDR2 SAAADI. J was trimmed by 3 bases and V by 4 bases; bases with no gene match: 18.

This clone has only one observation. The chain carries TRBV6-5 and TRBJ2-5; 8 nucleotides line up with TRBD1. The CDR3 spans 13 residues. The germline V gene has CDR1 MNHEY and CDR2 SVGAGI. With V trimmed by 6 bases and J by 6 bases, 6 bases remained unmatched. The CDR3 nucleotides are TGTGCCAGCAGCCTAGACAGGGGAAAGACCCAGTACTTC. Translating it yields CASSLDRGKTQYF.

J is TRBJ1-1 and V is TRBV19; 7 positions match TRBD1. This CDR3 region has 14 residues. CDR1 LNHDA and CDR2 SQIVND come from the germline V gene (reference sequence). Unmatched junction bases numbered 14, after V lost 5 bases and J lost 11 bases. The CDR3 spells CASSGGAGGMKAFF. The CDR3 DNA sequence: TGTGCCAGTAGTGGTGGGGCAGGGGGGATGAAGGCTTTCTTT.

This rearrangement joins TRBV7-9 to TRBJ1-2; 9 nucleotides align to TRBD1. This CDR3 region has 15 residues. Trimming cost V 6 bases and J 5 bases; bases outside gene matches: 10. Looked up from germline, CDR1 is SEHNR and CDR2 is FQNEAQ (reference sequence). CDR3 in amino acids: CASSYTGTGTYGYTF. The CDR3 DNA reads as TGTGCCAGCAGTTATACCGGGACAGGGACTTATGGCTACACCTTC.

The V and J genes are TRBV5-6 and TRBJ1-2; 9 positions match TRBD1. There are 13 residues in the CDR3. After removal of 5 bases from V and 4 bases from J, the junction contained 3 bases not matched to a gene. Germline V gene data show CDR1 as SGHDT and CDR2 as YYEEEE. DNA for the CDR3: TGTGCCAGCAGGGGACAGGGACTCTATGGCTACACCTTC. This encodes CASRGQGLYGYTF. Drawing the rest from reference TRBV5-6 and TRBJ1-2, the complete variable domain is DAGVTQSPTHLIKTRGQQVTLRCSPKSGHDTVSWYQQALGQGPQFIFQYYEEEERQRGNFPDRFSGHQFPNYSSELNVNALLLGDSALYLCASRGQGLYGYTFGSGTRLTVV.

The chain links TRBV6-5 to TRBJ1-5, with TRBD1 matching 7 bases. This CDR3 is 15 amino acids long. Germline V gene sequence: CDR1 MNHEY, CDR2 SVGAGI. V was pared by 7 bases and J by 0 bases, with 6 bases of the junction left unmatched. The CDR3: CASTRTGDSNQPQHF. The DNA for the CDR3 is TGTGCCAGCACCCGGACAGGTGATAGCAATCAGCCCCAGCATTTT.

The chain is built from TRBV5-1 and TRBJ2-4; 8 positions agree with TRBD1. Germline CDR1 and CDR2: SGHRS and YFSETQ. CDR3 length equals 17 residues. Losses at the gene ends were 4 bases for V and 2 bases for J; bases not matched to a gene: 11. The CDR3 DNA sequence: TGCGCCAGCAGCCTCGGTCCCGGGACAGGATCCAAAAACATTCAGTACTTC. Its translation: CASSLGPGTGSKNIQYF.